The 22 T cell receptor beta chains reported below all come from one sample, sequenced in a study of T cells after yellow fever vaccination. TCRdb analysed the 5' RACE reads with MiXCR anew, one entry per CDR3 protein. The data show tens of thousands of distinct CDR3 sequences, with over 7.5% seen just once and 41% held by the top ten. This material consisted of CD8+ T cells sorted from PBMCs, taken on the day of the yellow fever booster vaccination. The origin of the receptors is a man aged 25 to 40 who received the YFV17D yellow fever vaccine.

In this sample, this clonotype turned up many times. The genes are TRBV19 and TRBJ1-5; D perhaps matches TRBD1 (5 bases). Germline V gene data show CDR1 as LNHDA and CDR2 as SQIVND (reference sequence). The CDR3 has 15 amino acids. V lost 7 bases and J lost 0, with 13 bases in between. This CDR3 is CASIVTAFSNQPQHF. Written as DNA, the CDR3 is TGTGCCAGTATTGTGACAGCGTTTAGCAATCAGCCCCAGCATTTT.

The chain recombines TRBV6-5 with TRBJ2-1; D is ambiguous. This CDR3 has 15 amino acids. Germline CDR1 is MNHEY and CDR2 is SVGAGI. Trimming shortened V by 0 bases and J by 10 bases, and 16 bases separated the two germline ends. The CDR3: CASSYSMGSRREQFF. CDR3 DNA sequence: TGTGCCAGCAGTTACTCGATGGGGTCGAGGCGCGAGCAGTTCTTC.

This clonotype appeared many times. This sequence joins TRBV6-2 or TRBV6-3 and TRBJ1-2; D gene unclear. Germline assignment: CDR1 MNHEY and CDR2 SVGEGT. Trimming pared 2 bases from V and 10 bases from J, leaving 20 bases between. The CDR3 length is 15 residues. The CDR3 here is CASSYSPEIGVPYTF. The CDR3 bases are TGTGCCAGCAGTTACAGTCCGGAAATCGGGGTCCCCTACACCTTC.

This clonotype has only a few counts. The V call is TRBV4-2, the J call TRBJ2-1, with D perhaps matching TRBD2 (6 bases). The CDR3 runs 16 residues. From germline, CDR1 is LGHNA and CDR2 YNFKEQ. Trimming took off 0 bases at V and 0 bases at J, with 9 bases between the two ends. The CDR3 bases are TGTGCCAGCAGCCAAGAGGAGGGAGGCTCCTACAATGAGCAGTTCTTC. It yields the protein CASSQEEGGSYNEQFF.

The chain employs TRBV18 and TRBJ2-3; D unclear. The V gene lost 3 bases and the J gene lost 0 bases, with 7 bases spanning the gap. The germline gives CDR1 KGHSH, CDR2 LQKENI. The CDR3 is 14 amino acids. CDR3 sequence: CASSPPTSTDTQYF. The CDR3 DNA reads as TGTGCCAGCTCACCCCCCACTAGCACAGATACGCAGTATTTT.

The chain is built from TRBV7-9 and TRBJ2-5; D is unclear. The CDR3 has 12 amino acids. The germline CDR1 and CDR2 sequences are SEHNR and FQNEAQ (reference sequence). V lost 5 bases and J 5 bases, leaving 9 bases between the germline ends. CDR3 nucleotide sequence: TGTGCCAGCAGCAGGGCCCCGGAGACCCAGTACTTC. The encoded protein is CASSRAPETQYF.

The sample holds a few counts of this clonotype. Relative to the germline gene, one junction end is altered; a read error may explain this. The rearrangement joins TRBV5-6 to TRBJ2-7; possibly TRBD2 for D (5 bases). This CDR3 comprises 12 residues. Germline CDR1 reads SGHDT; CDR2 reads YYEEEE. CDR3 nucleotide sequence: TGTGCCAGCAGCTTTCGCGAAGGAGGAGTTGACTTC. Translated: CASSFREGGVDF.

This clonotype has a count of ten or more. The chain's CDR3 is CASSWDYRDGYTF. DNA of the CDR3: TGTGCCAGCAGCTGGGATTACAGGGACGGCTACACCTTC. The gene calls are TRBV7-8 and TRBJ1-2, with a tentative D call TRBD1 (6 bases). The CDR3 covers 13 residues. V was shortened by 4 bases and J by 8 bases, with 14 bases between the two germline ends. Germline V CDR1 and CDR2: SGHVS, FQNEAQ.

The genes are TRBV4-1 and TRBJ2-2, with unresolved D. Germline-derived CDR1 and CDR2 are MGHRA and YSYEKL. There are 14 residues in the CDR3. The V and J ends lost 4 bases and 1 base respectively, with 7 bases between them. CDR3 residues: CASSRLENTGELFF. The CDR3 DNA is TGCGCCAGCAGCCGATTAGAGAACACCGGGGAGCTGTTTTTT.

This clonotype turned up a few times. The rearrangement links TRBV7-8 to TRBJ2-1; D ambiguous. Germline CDR1 is SGHVS and CDR2 is FQNEAQ. V was shortened by 5 bases and J by 8 bases, with 13 bases between the two germline ends. The CDR3 has 13 residues. This CDR3 is CASSRGPTDEQFF. The CDR3 region has the DNA TGTGCCAGCAGCCGTGGCCCCACGGATGAGCAGTTCTTC.

This clonotype was counted between two and nine times. The chain has TRBV7-2 and TRBJ2-4; D call uncertain. CDR1 and CDR2 from the germline V gene are SGHTA and FQGNSA. This CDR3 region has 13 residues. Trimming took off 0 bases at V and 3 bases at J, with 3 bases between the two ends. CDR3 sequence reads: CASSLAVKNIQYF. The CDR3 DNA sequence: TGTGCCAGCAGCTTAGCGGTCAAAAACATTCAGTACTTC.

This sequence joins TRBV7-9 and TRBJ2-7; 9 bases match TRBD1. The V and J ends lost 5 bases and 2 bases, in that order; junction bases with no gene match: 10. Germline CDR1 reads SEHNR; CDR2 reads FQNEAQ (reference sequence). CDR3 size: 16 residues. This chain's CDR3 is CASSPRTGGEAYEQYF. CDR3 nucleotide sequence: TGTGCCAGCAGCCCCCGTACAGGGGGCGAGGCCTACGAGCAGTACTTC. Supplemented by reference TRBV7-9 and TRBJ2-7, the full variable domain reads DTGVSQNPRHKITKRGQNVTFRCDPISEHNRLYWYRQTLGQGPEFLTYFQNEAQLEKSRLLSDRFSAERPKGSFSTLEIQRTEQGDSAMYLCASSPRTGGEAYEQYFGPGTRLTVT.

In its sample, this clonotype was seen many times. V is TRBV27 and J is TRBJ2-3; no clear D. The length of the CDR3 is 13 residues. The germline CDR1 and CDR2 sequences are MNHEY and SMNVEV (reference sequence). Trimming pared 7 bases from V and 0 bases from J, leaving 8 bases between. The CDR3 loop reads CASKHTSTDTQYF. The CDR3 bases are TGTGCCAGCAAACACACTAGCACAGATACGCAGTATTTT.

In this sample, this clonotype turned up a few times. The CDR3 DNA follows: TGTGCCAGCAGTGGACATCTAGGTGACACAGATACGCAGTATTTT. This gives the protein CASSGHLGDTDTQYF. The V and J genes are TRBV28 and TRBJ2-3, with D possibly TRBD1 on 5 matching bases. V dropped 5 bases and J dropped 2 bases, with 14 bases sitting between them. This CDR3 is 15 amino acids long. Germline CDR1 MDHEN, CDR2 SYDVKM.

The chain has TRBV20-1 and TRBJ2-3, with TRBD2 matching 8 bases. There are 14 residues in the CDR3. In germline, CDR1 is DFQATT, CDR2 SNEGSKA (reference sequence). V shed 3 bases and J 2 bases; nucleotides not matched to a gene: 4. The DNA of the CDR3 is TGCAGTGCTAGCGCACTAGCGGTCACAGATACGCAGTATTTT. Encoded protein: CSASALAVTDTQYF.

This clonotype was seen only a few times. The chain is built from TRBV20-1 and TRBJ2-1; TRBD2 agrees at 15 bases. With 6 bases clipped from V and 9 bases from J, the junction kept 9 bases outside the gene matches. The length of the CDR3 is 15 residues. Germline CDR1 reads DFQATT; CDR2 reads SNEGSKA (reference sequence). The CDR3 here is CSALGLAGGPTEQFF. The CDR3 nucleotides read TGCAGTGCGCTTGGACTAGCGGGAGGGCCAACTGAGCAGTTCTTC.

The chain has TRBV30 and TRBJ1-4; D gene unclear. The V and J ends lost 4 bases and 4 bases respectively, with 7 bases between them. This CDR3 contains 12 residues. The germline V gene encodes CDR1 GTSNPN and CDR2 SVGIG (reference sequence). The CDR3 DNA is TGTGCCTGGAACACTGTTAATGAAAAACTGTTTTTT. Protein product: CAWNTVNEKLFF.

The chain combines TRBV4-3 with TRBJ2-3; D may be TRBD1 (5 bases). The CDR3 length is 16 residues. Trimming cost V 2 bases and J 2 bases, with 14 bases left between them. Germline V gene sequence: CDR1 LGHNA, CDR2 YSLEER. The CDR3 nucleotides are TGCGCCAGCAGCCAACACAGGACCAGCGTCACAGATACGCAGTATTTT. It specifies CASSQHRTSVTDTQYF.

The chain employs TRBV6-6 and TRBJ2-1; D gene unclear. CDR1 is MNHNY, CDR2 SVGAGI, per germline (reference sequence). The CDR3 totals 11 residues. Trimming stripped 5 bases from V and 8 bases from J, with 7 bases between. The CDR3 region has the DNA TGTGCCAGCAGTGAGGAATATGAGCAGTTCTTC. Translating it yields CASSEEYEQFF.

This clonotype was recorded at least ten times. The junction shows a germline mismatch at one end, possibly a read error. The chain recombines TRBV5-1 with TRBJ2-1; perhaps TRBD1 as D (6 bases). Germline V gene data show CDR1 as SGHRS and CDR2 as YFSETQ. The CDR3 consists of 13 residues. The CDR3 region has the DNA TGTGCCAGCAGCTTGGCAGGGGACAATGAGCAGTTCTTC. This encodes CASSLAGDNEQFF.

Many counts were recorded for this clonotype. This sequence joins TRBV7-2 and TRBJ2-4; D perhaps matches TRBD2 (5 bases). V shed 7 bases and J shed 8 bases, with 21 bases lying between them. The CDR3 extends over 15 amino acids. The germline gives CDR1 SGHTA, CDR2 FQGNSA. CDR3 DNA sequence: TGTGCCAGCACCGAAAGAACCCGGGGAAAGGACATTCAGTACTTC. It translates to CASTERTRGKDIQYF.

This clonotype was found a few times. CDR3 DNA sequence: TGTGCCAGCAGCGACACCCGACGGGTTGACGAGCAGTACTTC. The encoded protein is CASSDTRRVDEQYF. The J gene is TRBJ2-7, the V gene TRBV5-6, with D hard to call. Germline lookup yields CDR1 SGHDT and CDR2 YYEEEE. Trimming left V 4 bases short and J 5 bases short, with 16 bases between. The CDR3 contains 14 residues.